This passage covers 18 T cell receptor beta chains from one sample sequenced in a study of T-cell reconstitution after alpha-beta-depleted transplantation in children. Preparation of the TCRbeta library used unique molecular identifiers. TCRdb redid the calling of the PCR reads with MiXCR, one entry per CDR3 protein. The sample has about 440,000 distinct CDR3 sequences, 43% seen once. Specimen: PBMCs, collected before TCRalphabeta/CD19-depleted stem cell transplant. These receptors were collected from a girl aged 2 to 9 with aplastic anemia, due to receive a stem cell transplant.

The rearrangement links TRBV12-3 or TRBV12-4 to TRBJ1-2, with 8 positions matching TRBD1. V lost 6 bases to trimming and J lost 4 bases; unmatched junction nucleotides: 10. The CDR3 has 15 residues. CDR3 coding DNA: TGTGCCAGCAGGGACATCCAGGGGGCAATCTATGGCTACACCTTC. Translating it yields CASRDIQGAIYGYTF.

This clonotype was seen at least ten times. The CDR3 bases are TGTGCCAGCAGCTTAGCGACCAGGACTGAGGGCAATGAGCAGTTCTTC. This translates into CASSLATRTEGNEQFF. The rearrangement uses TRBV7-9 and TRBJ2-1, with D perhaps matching TRBD2 (5 bases). V shed 0 bases and J shed 6 bases, with 15 bases lying between them. The CDR3 covers 16 residues. The germline V gene encodes CDR1 SEHNR and CDR2 FQNEAQ (reference sequence).

This clonotype showed up many times. CDR3 protein: CASSQGLAGALTDTQYF. The CDR3 DNA reads as TGCGCCAGCAGCCAAGGACTAGCGGGAGCCCTCACAGATACGCAGTATTTT. The chain carries TRBV4-3 and TRBJ2-3; the match to TRBD2 covers 12 bases. The CDR3 length is 17 residues. The junction had 4 bases not matched to a gene; V was cut back by 1 base and J by 2 bases. Per germline, CDR1 LGHNA and CDR2 YSLEER.

This clonotype was observed a handful of times. The chain employs TRBV7-3 and TRBJ2-1; 13 bases align to TRBD2. The V and J ends lost 5 bases and 0 bases, in that order; junction bases with no gene match: 7. This CDR3 spans 18 amino acids. Germline V gene lookup returns CDR1 SGHTA and CDR2 FQGTGA. The CDR3 sequence is CASSPPGLAGVSYNEQFF. Here the CDR3 DNA reads TGTGCCAGCAGCCCACCCGGACTAGCGGGAGTCTCCTACAATGAGCAGTTCTTC.

V usage is TRBV6-6 and J usage is TRBJ2-1; 7 bases are shared with TRBD1. This CDR3 has 13 amino acids. CDR1 and CDR2 from the germline V gene are MNHNY and SVGAGI (reference sequence). Germline trimming cut 10 bases from V and 7 bases from J; bases unmatched to any gene: 10. The CDR3 loop is CATYDRVGNEQFF. In DNA form, the CDR3 reads TGTGCCACTTACGACAGGGTAGGGAATGAGCAGTTCTTC.

The V and J genes are TRBV4-2 and TRBJ2-7, with D maybe TRBD1 (6 bases). V lost 1 base and J lost 3, with 16 bases in between. Per germline, CDR1 LGHNA and CDR2 YNFKEQ. This CDR3 is built from 16 residues. This chain's CDR3 is CASSQGVSRDNYEQYF. As DNA, the CDR3 is TGTGCCAGCAGCCAAGGGGTATCCAGGGACAACTACGAGCAGTACTTC.

This clonotype was seen many times. The chain joins TRBV7-6 to TRBJ1-5; D remains unclear. Trimming left V 5 bases short and J 4 bases short, with 12 bases between. Per the germline V gene, CDR1 is SGHVS and CDR2 is FNYEAQ. This CDR3 contains 14 residues. The CDR3 coding sequence is TGTGCCAGCAGCCCCAAAACGGAGAATCAGCCCCAGCATTTT. Translating it yields CASSPKTENQPQHF.

This clonotype was counted between two and nine times. The rearrangement joins TRBV6-2 or TRBV6-3 to TRBJ1-1; TRBD1 matches at 7 bases. V trimming: 6 bases; J trimming: 3 bases; junction bases outside the gene matches: 1. Germline assignment: CDR1 MNHEY and CDR2 SVGEGT. This CDR3 has 12 amino acids. CDR3 sequence: CASSRGYTEAFF. The CDR3 DNA sequence: TGTGCCAGCAGCAGGGGGTACACTGAAGCTTTCTTT.

This clonotype was recorded at least ten times. The V call is TRBV7-9, the J call TRBJ1-3; D is uncertain. The CDR3 has 14 residues. Germline assignment: CDR1 SEHNR and CDR2 FQNEAQ (reference sequence). Trimming took off 5 bases at V and 0 bases at J, with 8 bases between the two ends. The CDR3 DNA is TGTGCCAGCAGCCTCTACTCCTCTGGAAACACCATATATTTT. Amino acid sequence: CASSLYSSGNTIYF.

This clonotype came up a few times. The chain couples TRBV30 to TRBJ1-1; D perhaps matches TRBD1 (6 bases). Trimming removed 3 bases at V and 0 bases at J, with 20 bases between. CDR3 length equals 17 residues. CDR1 GTSNPN and CDR2 SVGIG come from the germline V gene (reference sequence). CDR3 amino acids: CAWRETGRGQLNTEAFF. CDR3 nucleotide sequence: TGTGCCTGGAGAGAAACAGGGAGAGGACAGTTGAACACTGAAGCTTTCTTT. The full variable domain, its missing parts supplied by reference TRBV30 and TRBJ1-1, is SQTIHQWPATLVQPVGSPLSLECTVEGTSNPNLYWYRQAAGRGLQLLFYSVGIGQISSEVPQNLSASRPQDRQFILSSKKLLLSDSGFYLCAWRETGRGQLNTEAFFGQGTRLTVV.

This clonotype has just a few counts. The chain employs TRBV4-1 and TRBJ2-7; D gene uncertain. Germline V gene data show CDR1 as MGHRA and CDR2 as YSYEKL. Trimming left V 3 bases short and J 6 bases short, with 21 bases between. The CDR3 spans 16 residues. In DNA form, the CDR3 reads TGCGCCAGCAGCCAGAGATATGGCGCCCCGGAAGGCGAGCAGTACTTC. Protein: CASSQRYGAPEGEQYF.

The chain has TRBV5-1 and TRBJ2-3; tentative D call: TRBD2 (6 bases). V lost 4 bases, J lost 5 bases, and 17 bases lay in between. Germline V gene data show CDR1 as SGHRS and CDR2 as YFSETQ. The CDR3 loop spans 15 amino acids. This CDR3 is CASSDPGSQGDTQYF. The DNA for the CDR3 is TGCGCCAGCAGCGATCCCGGGAGCCAGGGAGATACGCAGTATTTT.

The chain carries TRBV3-1 and TRBJ2-7; 7 bases are a match to TRBD1. CDR3 size: 15 residues. V gave up 1 base and J gave up 0 bases; unmatched junction bases: 3. CDR1 and CDR2 from the germline V gene are LGHDT and YNNKEL (reference sequence). As DNA, the CDR3 is TGTGCCAGCAGCCAAGTGTCAGGGGGCTCCTACGAGCAGTACTTC. It codes for CASSQVSGGSYEQYF.

The chain joins TRBV20-1 to TRBJ2-4, with a possible D match to TRBD2 (6 bases). The CDR3 is 15 amino acids. The V gene's germline CDR1 is DFQATT and CDR2 SNEGSKA (reference sequence). Trimming stripped 1 base from V and 3 bases from J, with 13 bases between. CDR3 sequence reads: CSARGGDLGKNIQYF. Here the CDR3 DNA reads TGCAGTGCTAGAGGCGGGGATCTAGGCAAAAACATTCAGTACTTC.

This clonotype was seen a handful of times. The chain combines TRBV20-1 with TRBJ1-5; D ambiguous. This CDR3 region has 12 residues. V lost 6 bases and J 6 bases, leaving 12 bases between the germline ends. CDR1 is DFQATT, CDR2 SNEGSKA, per germline (reference sequence). The CDR3 loop reads CSAAFYPQPQHF. CDR3 bases: TGCAGTGCCGCGTTTTATCCTCAGCCCCAGCATTTT.

Only a few counts were recorded for this clonotype. The rearrangement uses TRBV28 and TRBJ1-4; no definite D call. V was trimmed by 2 bases and J by 3 bases, leaving 16 bases between them. Germline assignment: CDR1 MDHEN and CDR2 SYDVKM. The CDR3 has 17 residues. The CDR3 coding sequence is TGTGCCAGCAGTTTAGGAAAAAGGAAGGGTTCTAATGAAAAACTGTTTTTT. Its protein product is CASSLGKRKGSNEKLFF.

There are many counts of this clonotype. The chain couples TRBV5-1 to TRBJ1-2, with a weak D call TRBD1 (5 bases). The length of the CDR3 is 13 residues. Germline CDR1 SGHRS, CDR2 YFSETQ. V lost 3 bases and J 8 bases, leaving 14 bases between the germline ends. CDR3: CASSSPGGDGYTF. CDR3 DNA sequence: TGCGCCAGCAGCTCGCCCGGCGGGGACGGCTACACCTTC. Using reference TRBV5-1 and TRBJ1-2 for the parts outside the CDR3, the full variable domain is KAGVTQTPRYLIKTRGQQVTLSCSPISGHRSVSWYQQTPGQGLQFLFEYFSETQRNKGNFPGRFSGRQFSNSRSEMNVSTLELGDSALYLCASSSPGGDGYTFGSGTRLTVV.

This chain connects TRBV5-1 to TRBJ2-3; D possibly uses TRBD1 or TRBD2 (7 bases each). The germline CDR1 and CDR2 sequences are SGHRS and YFSETQ. This CDR3 is built from 14 residues. V was shortened by 1 base and J by 6 bases, with 12 bases between the two germline ends. The CDR3 sequence: CASSLWQGGDTQYF. DNA of the CDR3: TGCGCCAGCAGCTTGTGGCAGGGGGGGGATACGCAGTATTTT.